One and the same sample provided the 2 T cell receptor beta chains below, sequenced in a study of blood T cell repertoires in COVID-19. Libraries were prepared by immunoSEQ multiplex PCR; TCRdb keeps only in-frame clonotypes and omits some of them. This sample has 150,000 to 200,000 clones, with around 90% found just once. Specimen: peripheral blood. The receptors here all came from a man in his 60s with COVID-19, enrolled during active disease.

The rearrangement uses TRBV19 and TRBJ2-3; 7 bases are shared with TRBD1. CDR1 is LNHDA and CDR2 is SQIVND in the germline V gene (reference sequence). Losses at the gene ends were 6 bases for V and 0 bases for J; bases not matched to a gene: 3. The length of the CDR3 is 14 residues. CDR3 sequence (DNA): TGTGCCAGTAGGCCCAGGGGGAGCACAGATACGCAGTATTTT. Amino acids: CASRPRGSTDTQYF. The full variable domain, with the rest looked up from reference TRBV19 and TRBJ2-3, is DGGITQSPKYLFRKEGQNVTLSCEQNLNHDAMYWYRQDPGQGLRLIYYSQIVNDFQKGDIAEGYSVSREKKESFPLTVTSAQKNPTAFYLCASRPRGSTDTQYFGPGTRLTVL.

V and J are TRBV30 and TRBJ1-6, with TRBD1 identical over 7 bases. This CDR3 has 15 residues. Unmatched junction bases numbered 9, after V lost 3 bases and J lost 7 bases. Germline assignment: CDR1 GTSNPN and CDR2 SVGIG (reference sequence). DNA of the CDR3: TGTGCCTGGAGCCCAGCCGGGACAGTGAATTCACCCCTCCACTTT. Its protein is CAWSPAGTVNSPLHF. Filled out from reference TRBV30 and TRBJ1-6, the complete variable domain reads SQTIHQWPATLVQPVGSPLSLECTVEGTSNPNLYWYRQAAGRGLQLLFYSVGIGQISSEVPQNLSASRPQDRQFILSSKKLLLSDSGFYLCAWSPAGTVNSPLHFGNGTRLTVT.